This T cell receptor (beta chain) is drawn from a study of blood T cell repertoires in COVID-19. Looking at the study overall: Researchers got acute and convalescent COVID-19 samples from the United States, Italy and Spain. In each case, the material was cDNA or gDNA derived from T cells, B-cell-depleted T cells, or PBMCs.

Germline values: CDR1 MDHEN, CDR2 SYDVKM. Unmatched junction bases numbered 11, after V lost 6 bases and J lost 5 bases. The CDR3 is 16 amino acids. Original data processing: Counts of nucleated cells, estimated from reference gene primer amplification, were obtained. This table comes from immunoSEQ multiplex PCR, and its TCRdb copy is limited to in-frame clones, with some not included. D and trimming were read from the DNA, whereas the V and J calls and clone size are those reported in that table. This table holds about 70,000 clones, around 74% found once. Source material: peripheral blood. The chain couples TRBV28 to TRBJ1-5; TRBD1 aligns across 9 bases. The receptor's source is a man in his 70s with acute or convalescent COVID-19. This CDR3 is CASRSLDRGGHQPQHF. The DNA for the CDR3 is TGTGCCAGCAGGAGCTTGGACAGGGGTGGTCATCAGCCCCAGCATTTT. The full variable domain, rest sourced from reference TRBV28 and TRBJ1-5, is DVKVTQSSRYLVKRTGEKVFLECVQDMDHENMFWYRQDPGLGLRLIYFSYDVKMKEKGDIPEGYSVSREKKERFSLILESASTNQTSMYLCASRSLDRGGHQPQHFGDGTRLSIL.